One sample yielded the 12 T cell receptor beta chains listed below, sequenced in a study of blood T cell repertoires in COVID-19. Using immunoSEQ multiplex PCR, the repertoire was profiled, and TCRdb retains in-frame clones only, with some absent. Of about 250,000 clones in the sample, under 90% were seen once. Specimen: PBMCs or T cells enriched from blood (not recorded which). Source of these receptors: a woman aged 25 to 39 with acute COVID-19.

The chain uses TRBV10-1 and TRBJ1-5; D unresolved. Germline values: CDR1 WNHNN, CDR2 SYGVQD (reference sequence). V shed 5 bases and J shed 0 bases, with 14 bases lying between them. The CDR3 loop spans 16 amino acids. CDR3 bases: TGCGCCAGCAGTACCGACGGCAACTATAGCAATCAGCCCCAGCATTTT. Translation gives CASSTDGNYSNQPQHF.

This chain connects TRBV18 to TRBJ1-5, with TRBD1 identical over 7 bases. Germline-derived CDR1 and CDR2 are KGHSH and LQKENI. CDR3 size: 16 residues. Trimming cost V 2 bases and J 0 bases; bases outside gene matches: 4. The CDR3 protein is CASSPRDSYSNQPQHF. The CDR3 nucleotides are TGTGCCAGCTCACCAAGGGACAGTTATAGCAATCAGCCCCAGCATTTT.

The rearrangement joins TRBV5-1 to TRBJ2-7; 7 bases agree with TRBD1. J was trimmed by 3 bases and V by 0 bases; bases with no gene match: 6. Germline CDR1 is SGHRS and CDR2 is YFSETQ. CDR3 length: 15 amino acids. The CDR3 coding sequence is TGCGCCAGCAGCTTGGAAGGCAGGGGGTACTACGAGCAGTACTTC. It yields the protein CASSLEGRGYYEQYF.

The chain links TRBV15 to TRBJ1-2; 7 bases match TRBD1. CDR3 size: 14 residues. Germline values: CDR1 LNHNV, CDR2 YYDKDF (reference sequence). Trimming took 0 bases from V and 4 from J; bases not matched to a gene: 2. CDR3 amino acids: CATSRESGGYGYTF. The DNA for the CDR3 is TGTGCCACCAGCAGAGAATCAGGGGGCTATGGCTACACCTTC.

V and J are TRBV27 and TRBJ1-2; perhaps TRBD1 as D (6 bases). The CDR3 spans 14 residues. Trimming took off 0 bases at V and 4 bases at J, with 9 bases between the two ends. CDR1 MNHEY and CDR2 SMNVEV come from the germline V gene (reference sequence). CDR3 in DNA: TGTGCCAGCAGTTTATCGCAGGGGTTCTATGGCTACACCTTC. Its protein is CASSLSQGFYGYTF.

The genes are TRBV12-3 or TRBV12-4 and TRBJ1-1, with D possibly TRBD1 on 5 matching bases. The CDR3 is made up of 12 amino acids. V was cut by 7 bases and J by 5 bases, with 11 bases left in between. CDR3 in amino acids: CASTRGGTEAFF. The CDR3 bases are TGTGCCAGCACCCGGGGGGGGACTGAAGCTTTCTTT.

The J gene is TRBJ2-1, the V gene TRBV5-1, with D possibly being TRBD1 (5 bases). In germline, CDR1 is SGHRS, CDR2 YFSETQ. The V end lost 4 bases, the J end lost 0 bases, and 11 bases lay between the germline ends. The CDR3 is made up of 15 amino acids. The CDR3: CASSTADSSYNEQFF. The DNA for the CDR3 is TGCGCCAGCAGCACGGCCGACAGCTCCTACAATGAGCAGTTCTTC.

The chain carries TRBV11-2 and TRBJ1-4, with TRBD1 matching 7 bases. Germline CDR1 and CDR2: SGHAT and FQNNGV. The length of the CDR3 is 14 residues. With 5 bases clipped from V and 7 bases from J, the junction kept 7 bases outside the gene matches. The CDR3 coding sequence is TGTGCCAGCAGCACACGACAGGGTGGTGAAAAACTGTTTTTT. It yields the protein CASSTRQGGEKLFF. Drawing the rest from reference TRBV11-2 and TRBJ1-4, the complete variable domain is EAGVAQSPRYKIIEKRQSVAFWCNPISGHATLYWYQQILGQGPKLLIQFQNNGVVDDSQLPKDRFSAERLKGVDSTLKIQPAKLEDSAVYLCASSTRQGGEKLFFGSGTQLSVL.

The chain has TRBV28 and TRBJ1-4; TRBD1 might be the D (6 bases). The CDR3 length is 14 residues. The germline V gene encodes CDR1 MDHEN and CDR2 SYDVKM. V lost 5 bases to trimming and J lost 1 base, with 8 bases between them. In DNA form, the CDR3 reads TGTGCCAGCAGTGGGGGCGTAACTAATGAAAAACTGTTTTTT. This encodes CASSGGVTNEKLFF.

The chain combines TRBV7-2 with TRBJ1-6, with 8 bases fitting TRBD1. CDR3 size: 15 residues. Trimming removed 5 bases from V and 8 bases from J; junction bases left unmatched: 8. The V gene's germline CDR1 is SGHTA and CDR2 FQGNSA. The CDR3 loop is CASSLIGQGHSPLHF. The CDR3 DNA sequence: TGTGCCAGCAGCCTCATCGGACAGGGACATTCACCCCTCCACTTT.

DNA of the CDR3: TGTGCCATCGGCCCGGGGGTCGATGAGCAGTTCTTC. This translates into CAIGPGVDEQFF. The chain couples TRBV10-3 to TRBJ2-1; TRBD2 might be the D (6 bases). The CDR3 covers 12 residues. The V end lost 8 bases, the J end lost 8 bases, and 13 bases lay between the germline ends. Germline CDR1 reads ENHRY; CDR2 reads SYGVKD.

The chain uses TRBV11-3 and TRBJ2-7; tentative D call: TRBD1 (6 bases). Germline V gene lookup returns CDR1 SGHNT and CDR2 YENEEA. CDR3 length: 14 amino acids. Trimming stripped 4 bases from V and 2 bases from J, with 12 bases between. The CDR3 here is CASSSTGTPYEQYF. DNA for the CDR3: TGTGCCAGCAGCTCAACCGGGACACCCTACGAGCAGTACTTC.